These T cell receptor beta chains were read from a single sample in a study of T cells in Graves' hyperthyroidism and ophthalmopathy. TCRdb reprocessed the multiplex PCR reads with MiXCR, giving one entry per CDR3 protein. The sample has about 590,000 distinct CDR3 sequences, approximately 14% seen once. The specimen was blood. These receptors all come from a woman in her 30s with Graves' hyperthyroidism. Each CDR3 is given with its conserved first and last residue. Fields, in order: clone size, V gene, D gene, J gene, CDR3 DNA, CDR3 protein. A D gene is named only where the DNA matches it firmly. A clone size is listed for some rows: how often the clone was seen (once, few, many), or a class if it is expanded.

>many|TRBV28|-|TRBJ2-5
TGTGCCAGCGCGAGGGTGGACATAGAGACCCAGTACTTC
CASARVDIETQYF
>few|TRBV20-1|TRBD2|TRBJ2-3
TGCAGTGCTAGAGATGGCGAGCGGGAGGTCACAGATACGCAGTATTTT
CSARDGEREVTDTQYF
>-|TRBV19|TRBD2|TRBJ2-2
TGTGCCAGTACCTCTCCTCGACGGACTAGCGAGGGCACCGGGGAGCTGTTTTTT
CASTSPRRTSEGTGELFF
>-|TRBV12-3/TRBV12-4|TRBD2|TRBJ2-1
TGTGCCGGCAGGGCCGGGACTAGCGGGGCCCCTGAGCAGTTCTTC
CAGRAGTSGAPEQFF
>few|TRBV6-1|TRBD1|TRBJ2-2
TGTGCCAGCCGGGTGACAGGGGGCTACACCGGGGAGCTGTTTTTT
CASRVTGGYTGELFF
>many|TRBV27|-|TRBJ1-2
TGTGCCAGCAAGACAGAACATGGCTACACCTTC
CASKTEHGYTF
>-|TRBV20-1|-|TRBJ2-7
TGCAGTGCTAGAGATCGCGAGACGACCTACGAGCAGTACTTC
CSARDRETTYEQYF
>many|TRBV5-1|TRBD1|TRBJ2-3
TGCGCCAGCAGCCCTCCGACAGGGGTCAGCACAGATACGCAGTATTTT
CASSPPTGVSTDTQYF
>many|TRBV12-3/TRBV12-4|-|TRBJ2-3
TGTGCCAGCGCGGGCAGCAGGGATACGCAGTATTTT
CASAGSRDTQYF
>-|TRBV19|-|TRBJ1-3
TGTGCCAGTAGTATATACCGAAGCTCTGGAAACACCATATATTTT
CASSIYRSSGNTIYF
>many|TRBV3-1|TRBD2|TRBJ2-1
TGTGCCAGCAGCCAAGTGTCCGAGCGGGGCAATGAGCAGTTCTTC
CASSQVSERGNEQFF
>-|TRBV7-2|-|TRBJ2-3
TGTGCCAGCAGCTCAACCGGGACATCCACAGATACGCAGTATTTT
CASSSTGTSTDTQYF
>few|TRBV4-1|TRBD2|TRBJ2-3
TGCGCCAGCAGCCAAGCGGGGGGAGGGCCCAGCACAGATACGCAGTATTTT
CASSQAGGGPSTDTQYF
>many|TRBV6-1|TRBD2|TRBJ2-7
TGTGCCAGCGGGCGGGAGAGGTCCTACGAGCAGTACTTC
CASGRERSYEQYF
>-|TRBV19|-|TRBJ1-2
TGTGCCACACGGACAGCTAACTATGGCTACACCTTC
CATRTANYGYTF
>many|TRBV2|-|TRBJ2-3
TGTGCCACCCACGACGGGGGCACAGATACGCAGTATTTT
CATHDGGTDTQYF
>few|TRBV6-1|-|TRBJ1-6
TGTGCCAGCAGGCGGGACGGACTTTCACCCCTCCACTTT
CASRRDGLSPLHF
>few|TRBV5-6|-|TRBJ2-7
TGTGCCAGCAGCTTATTTCATGCGGCTTCCTACGAGCAGTACTTC
CASSLFHAASYEQYF
>few|TRBV5-6|-|TRBJ2-7
TGTGCCAGCAGCATGGACTCCTACGAGCAGTACTTC
CASSMDSYEQYF
>-|TRBV20-1|-|TRBJ1-4
TGCAGTGCTAAAGATCGGAGAGCAACTAGTGAAAAACTGTTTTTT
CSAKDRRATSEKLFF
>many|TRBV19|-|TRBJ2-7
TGTGCCAGTAGTATCGCCGCCGGGACATTGACCCCCTACGAGCAGTACTTC
CASSIAAGTLTPYEQYF
>-|TRBV4-1|-|TRBJ1-1
TGCGCCAGCAGCCAAGAGCCTGGGATGGGTTTCGACACTGAAGCTTTCTTT
CASSQEPGMGFDTEAFF
>many|TRBV7-2|-|TRBJ2-4
TGTGCCAGCAGCTTAAGAACAGGGACAAAAAACATTCAGTACTTC
CASSLRTGTKNIQYF
>-|TRBV12-3/TRBV12-4|TRBD1|TRBJ2-2
TGTGCCAGCAGTTTTCGGCAGGGGGTCCGTAACGGGGAGCTGTTTTTT
CASSFRQGVRNGELFF
>once|TRBV27|-|TRBJ2-1
TGTGCCAGCAGTTTCTACGGTGGGGCTGAGCAGTTCTTC
CASSFYGGAEQFF
>few|TRBV19|TRBD2|TRBJ2-7
TGTGCCAGTAGTCAAGCGGGGGGCGGTCATTACGAGCAGTACTTC
CASSQAGGGHYEQYF
>few|TRBV7-9|-|TRBJ2-7
TGTGCCAGCAGCACCATTAAGGACAGTAAATCCTACGAGCAGTACTTC
CASSTIKDSKSYEQYF
>many|TRBV30|-|TRBJ2-1
TGTGCCTGGAGTGCCCCCTGGGCGGGACACAATGAGCAGTTCTTC
CAWSAPWAGHNEQFF
>many|TRBV12-3/TRBV12-4|TRBD1|TRBJ1-1
TGTGCCAGCAGGACGGGACAGGGGGCGTTCACTGAAGCTTTCTTT
CASRTGQGAFTEAFF
>-|TRBV18|TRBD1|TRBJ1-2
TGTGCCAGCTCCTCACCGGGACAGGGGGGCGTTGGCTACACCTTC
CASSSPGQGGVGYTF
>-|TRBV9|-|TRBJ2-1
TGTGCCAGCAGCGTAGGCCCCCTCGGGGCTCAGAGGAGTGAGCAGTTCTTC
CASSVGPLGAQRSEQFF
>-|TRBV5-6|TRBD2|TRBJ2-3
TGTGCCAGCGAGTCCAAGCGGGAGTGGACAGATACGCAGTATTTT
CASESKREWTDTQYF
>-|TRBV20-1|-|TRBJ1-2
TGCAGTGGCGGGGGAGGCTACACCTTC
CSGGGGYTF
>few|TRBV6-5|-|TRBJ2-5
TGTGCCAGCAGTTACTCTGCGGAGCAAGAGACCCAGTACTTC
CASSYSAEQETQYF
>many|TRBV20-1|-|TRBJ1-1
TGCAGTGCTAGGGGAGTAGTGAACACTGAAGCTTTCTTT
CSARGVVNTEAFF
>many|TRBV28|TRBD2|TRBJ2-7
TGTGCCAGCAGTCCCAACCCTGGCGGGAGCGGCGAGCAGTACTTC
CASSPNPGGSGEQYF
>many|TRBV5-1|TRBD1|TRBJ2-1
TGCGCCAGCAGCTTGTATCCAGGGGGCGATGAGCAGTTCTTC
CASSLYPGGDEQFF
>many|TRBV30|-|TRBJ2-7
TGTGCCTGGAGTCAAGGGGGCTCCTACGAGCAGTACTTC
CAWSQGGSYEQYF
>-|TRBV20-1|TRBD1|TRBJ2-7
TGCAGTGCTAGGGACAGGGGACGCGAGCAGTACTTC
CSARDRGREQYF
>many|TRBV15|-|TRBJ1-2
TGTGCCACCAGCAGAGACACAGGGACATTGGGCTACACCTTC
CATSRDTGTLGYTF
>-|TRBV4-1|-|TRBJ2-7
TGCGCCAGCAGCCAAGATTGGGCTCGTAACCGGGACTCCTCCTACGAGCAGTACTTC
CASSQDWARNRDSSYEQYF
>-|TRBV20-1|-|TRBJ1-5
TGCAGTGCCGGCGGGAGCAATCAGCCCCAGCATTTT
CSAGGSNQPQHF
>few|TRBV5-4|-|TRBJ2-1
TGTGCCAGCAGCCCCCCAGGGGACCACTCCTACAATGAGCAGTTCTTC
CASSPPGDHSYNEQFF
>-|TRBV11-2|TRBD2|TRBJ2-1
TGTGCCAGCAGCCGGGGACTAGCGGAATACAATGAGCAGTTCTTC
CASSRGLAEYNEQFF
>few|TRBV6-1|-|TRBJ2-3
TGTGCCAGCTCGTCGAGGGGCTTCCTACAGGCAGATACGCAGTATTTT
CASSSRGFLQADTQYF
>-|TRBV6-1|TRBD1|TRBJ1-1
TGTGCCAGCAGAGATACCGGGACAGGGGGCGGGCTGAACACTGAAGCTTTCTTT
CASRDTGTGGGLNTEAFF
>-|TRBV19|-|TRBJ1-5
TGTGCCAGTAATGGGGGCTGGAATCAGCCCCAGCATTTT
CASNGGWNQPQHF